This T cell receptor (beta chain) was identified in a study of T cell repertoires in cytomegalovirus infection. Study at large: In public TCR beta signatures, there were indications of both CMV infection and matching HLA type.

Trimming removed 1 base from V and 4 bases from J, with 13 bases in between. The germline gives CDR1 SGHAT, CDR2 FQNNGV. The CDR3 length is 16 residues. Note on this clonotype: No antigen is known for it.

One entry per CDR3 protein, called by TCRdb with MiXCR from the reads. The profile shows 45,000 to 75,000 distinct CDR3 sequences, about 33% of them singletons. Findings of the study overall: In two of eight donors, the top clonotype was HLA-C-restricted CMV-specific. Pooled public TCR beta family frequency picked out CMV carriers with the relevant HLA.

The sequencing input was PBMCs, sequenced either directly or after in vitro stimulation (not recorded which). This receptor was obtained from a human donor in good health (CMV status not recorded). Some clones in this sample may be carry-over from other donors' samples. This chain joins TRBV11-2 and TRBJ1-4, with D possibly TRBD1 on 6 matching bases. CDR3 sequence reads: CASSLVPGVGNEKLFF. CDR3 nucleotides: TGTGCCAGCAGCTTAGTACCAGGGGTTGGTAATGAAAAACTGTTTTTT.